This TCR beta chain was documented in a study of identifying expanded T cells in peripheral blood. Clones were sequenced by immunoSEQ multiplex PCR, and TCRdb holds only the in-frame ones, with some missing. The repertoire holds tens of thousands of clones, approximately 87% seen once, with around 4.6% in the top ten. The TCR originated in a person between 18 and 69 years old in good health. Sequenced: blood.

The CDR3 sequence: CASSEGGFGETQYF. The CDR3 nucleotides read TGTGCCAGCAGTGAAGGAGGGTTTGGAGAGACCCAGTACTTC. V gene TRBV2 combines with J gene TRBJ2-5, with a possible D match to TRBD2 (5 bases). This CDR3 has 14 amino acids. Looked up from germline, CDR1 is SNHLY and CDR2 is FYNNEI. The V and J ends lost 1 base and 4 bases respectively, with 10 bases between them.